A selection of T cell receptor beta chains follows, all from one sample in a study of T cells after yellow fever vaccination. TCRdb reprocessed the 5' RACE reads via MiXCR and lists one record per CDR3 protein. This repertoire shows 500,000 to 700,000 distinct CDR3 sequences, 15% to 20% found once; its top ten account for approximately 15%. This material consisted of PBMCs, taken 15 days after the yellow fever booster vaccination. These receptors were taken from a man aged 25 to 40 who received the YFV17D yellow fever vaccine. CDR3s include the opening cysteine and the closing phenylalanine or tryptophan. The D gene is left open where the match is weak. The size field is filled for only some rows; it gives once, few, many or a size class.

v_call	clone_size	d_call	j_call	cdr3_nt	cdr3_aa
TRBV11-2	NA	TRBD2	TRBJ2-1	TGTGCCAGCAGCTTAGTAATAGCGGGAGGTTTAACCTACAATGAGCAGTTCTTC	CASSLVIAGGLTYNEQFF
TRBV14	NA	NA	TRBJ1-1	TGTGCCAGCAGCCAATGGGGCACTCGGACTGAAGCTTTCTTT	CASSQWGTRTEAFF
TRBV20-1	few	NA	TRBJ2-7	TGCAGTGCTAGTCACGGGACAAGCTACGAGCAGTACTTC	CSASHGTSYEQYF
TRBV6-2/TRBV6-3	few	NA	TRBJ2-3	TGTGCCAGCAGTCACCCAGGGGGGACAGATACGCAGTATTTT	CASSHPGGTDTQYF
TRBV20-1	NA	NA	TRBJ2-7	TGCAGTGCTAGAGCCTTATACGAGCAGTACTTC	CSARALYEQYF
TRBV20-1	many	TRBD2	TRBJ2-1	TGCAGTGCTTCCCCGCGGGAGTTCTCCTACAATGAGCAGTTCTTC	CSASPREFSYNEQFF
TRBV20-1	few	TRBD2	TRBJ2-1	TGCAGTGCGAAAAAGGGACTAACGAGCTCCTACAATGAGCAGTTCTTC	CSAKKGLTSSYNEQFF
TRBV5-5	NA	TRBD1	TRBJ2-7	TGTGCCAGCAGCTCCCGGACAGGTTACTCCTACGAGCAGTACTTC	CASSSRTGYSYEQYF
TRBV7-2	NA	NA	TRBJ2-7	TGTGCCAGCAGCGTCGGGACGGGGTACGAGCAGTACTTC	CASSVGTGYEQYF
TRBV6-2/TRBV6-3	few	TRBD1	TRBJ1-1	TGTGCCAGCCGTAAGGGGGCGAGCACTGAAGCTTTCTTT	CASRKGASTEAFF
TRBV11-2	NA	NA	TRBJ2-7	TGTGCCAGCAGCTTGTCAAACCCGGCCCCCAACGAGCAGTACTTC	CASSLSNPAPNEQYF
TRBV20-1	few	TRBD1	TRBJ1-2	TGCAGTGCTAGGTTGGAGGGGGCAAGTGGCTACACCTTC	CSARLEGASGYTF
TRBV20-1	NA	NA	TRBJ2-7	TGCAGTGCCAAACATTCGTTCGAGCAGTACTTC	CSAKHSFEQYF
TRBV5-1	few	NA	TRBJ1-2	TGCGCCAGCAGCTTCCCTGAAAACTATGGCTACACCTTC	CASSFPENYGYTF
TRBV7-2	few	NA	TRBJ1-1	TGTGCCAGCAGAGCACGGGCTACCGGGGCTGAAGCTTTCTTT	CASRARATGAEAFF
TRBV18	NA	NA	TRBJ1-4	TGTGCCAGCTCCCCACCAGCGGGGGCCGGAGAAAAACTGTTTTTT	CASSPPAGAGEKLFF
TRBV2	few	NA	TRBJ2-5	TGTGCCAGCAGGGAAAGACAGAACAAAGAGACCCAGTACTTC	CASRERQNKETQYF
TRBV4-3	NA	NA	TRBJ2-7	TGCGCCAGCAGCGAGGGGGGAGGGAACTCCTACGAGCAGTACTTC	CASSEGGGNSYEQYF
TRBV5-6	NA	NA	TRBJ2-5	TGTGCCAGCAGCGGGCGGGGAATGGGAGAGACCCAGTACTTC	CASSGRGMGETQYF
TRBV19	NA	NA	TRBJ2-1	TGTGCCAGTAGTATAGCGTTTGAGCAGTTCTTC	CASSIAFEQFF
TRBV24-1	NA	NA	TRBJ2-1	TGTGCCACCAGTGATTTAACGTCGTATGAGCAGTTCTTC	CATSDLTSYEQFF
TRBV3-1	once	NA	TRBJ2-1	TGTGCCTCCTCCCAGCAGGGGCCTAGCGGCCCTCACAATGAGCAGTTCTTC	CASSQQGPSGPHNEQFF
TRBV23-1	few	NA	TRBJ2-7	TGCGCCAGCAGTCCCAGAGTAGGGCCCCTCCCCGAGCAGTACTTC	CASSPRVGPLPEQYF
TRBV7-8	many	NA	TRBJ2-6	TGTGCCAGCAGCTTAGAATTAGTAGGTGGGGCCAACGTCCTGACTTTC	CASSLELVGGANVLTF
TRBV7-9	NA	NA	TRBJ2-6	TGTGCCAGCAGCTTCACGGGGGCAGGGGCCAACGTCCTGACTTTC	CASSFTGAGANVLTF
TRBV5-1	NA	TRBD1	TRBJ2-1	TGCGCCAGCGGGCACGGGACAGCCTCCTACAATGAGCAGTTCTTC	CASGHGTASYNEQFF
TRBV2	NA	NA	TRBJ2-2	TGTGCCAGCAGTGAAGTAGGGCAGGACGGGGAGCTGTTCTTT	CASSEVGQDGELFF
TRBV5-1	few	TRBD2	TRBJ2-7	TGCGCCAGCAGCAAAGACAGGACTGCTCTAGCGGGAGTCTCCTACGAGCAGTACTTC	CASSKDRTALAGVSYEQYF
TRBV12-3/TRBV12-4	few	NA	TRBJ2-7	TGTGCCAGCAGTCCAGGCACCCTAAGGGAGCAGTACTTC	CASSPGTLREQYF
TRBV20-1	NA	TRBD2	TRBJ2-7	TGCAGTGGGGGGGAGGTGGGACTAGCGGTAACCTACGAGCAGTACTTC	CSGGEVGLAVTYEQYF
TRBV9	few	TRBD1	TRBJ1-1	TGTGCCAGCAGCGTAGTACAGGGGGGGACTTTAAACACTGAAGCTTTCTTT	CASSVVQGGTLNTEAFF
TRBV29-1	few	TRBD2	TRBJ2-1	TGCAGCGTCCCGCTAGCGGGAGTAGACAATGAGCAGTTCTTC	CSVPLAGVDNEQFF
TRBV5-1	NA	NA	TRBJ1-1	TGCGCCAGCAGCATCGACGGGGGGGCTGAAGCTTTCTTT	CASSIDGGAEAFF
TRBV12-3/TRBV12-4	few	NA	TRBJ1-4	TGTGCCAGCACCTCCGGGAAACATCTGTTTTTT	CASTSGKHLFF